The 29 T cell receptor beta chains listed next were all sequenced from one sample in a study of blood T cells in healthy people across ages. The second PCR ran roughly 7 to 12 cycles with a sample-barcoded 5' primer and J-beta primers. TCRdb used MiXCR to reprocess the 5' RACE reads, holding one entry per CDR3 protein. The sample includes 1.5 million to 2 million distinct CDR3 sequences, 28% of them seen just once. The sequencing sample was made of blood. These receptors originate from a young woman in good health.

This clonotype was detected a few times. J is TRBJ1-5 and V is TRBV28; TRBD1 aligns across 7 bases. The germline V gene has CDR1 MDHEN and CDR2 SYDVKM. Trimming took 2 bases from V and 6 from J; bases not matched to a gene: 10. The CDR3 extends over 16 amino acids. The CDR3 sequence is CASSLPPRQGGQPQHF. The CDR3 bases are TGTGCCAGCAGTTTACCCCCTCGGCAGGGGGGTCAGCCCCAGCATTTT.

This clonotype was recorded a few times. The rearrangement joins TRBV11-2 to TRBJ2-7; D is undetermined. The V and J ends lost 1 base and 4 bases respectively, with 8 bases between them. CDR1 SGHAT and CDR2 FQNNGV come from the germline V gene. CDR3 length equals 13 residues. CDR3 in amino acids: CASSLVPPYEQYF. The CDR3, as DNA: TGTGCCAGCAGCTTAGTTCCGCCGTACGAGCAGTACTTC.

With regard to this clonotype: Compared with germline, one end of the junction differs, possibly owing to a read error. The rearrangement joins TRBV3-1 to TRBJ2-1, with no clear D. This CDR3 region has 12 residues. Germline CDR1 and CDR2: LGHDT and YNNKEL (reference sequence). The CDR3 region is CASSQVINEQVF. Written as DNA, the CDR3 is TGTGCCAGCAGCCAAGTGATCAATGAGCAGGTCTTC.

This clonotype came up many times. V and J are TRBV5-1 and TRBJ1-2, with D tentatively TRBD1 (6 bases). Germline V gene lookup returns CDR1 SGHRS and CDR2 YFSETQ. The CDR3 is made up of 14 amino acids. V shed 4 bases and J shed 2 bases, with 12 bases lying between them. The CDR3 bases are TGCGCCAGCAGCCCCCCCCAGGGGAACTATGGCTACACCTTC. Translating gives CASSPPQGNYGYTF.

V usage is TRBV6-6 and J usage is TRBJ2-7; the match to TRBD2 covers 9 bases. This CDR3 contains 17 residues. J gave up 7 bases and V 6 bases, and 19 bases lay outside the gene matches. Germline V lookup: CDR1 MNHNY, CDR2 SVGAGI (reference sequence). The CDR3 loop is CASRPNTGTSSYNEQYF. In DNA, the CDR3 is TGTGCCAGCAGACCTAATACCGGGACTAGCTCCTACAATGAGCAGTACTTC.

The rearrangement links TRBV5-1 to TRBJ2-3; D is ambiguous. The CDR3 length is 14 residues. Germline V gene data show CDR1 as SGHRS and CDR2 as YFSETQ. V lost 0 bases and J lost 2, with 7 bases in between. The chain's CDR3 is CASSLVQYTDTQYF. The CDR3 nucleotides read TGCGCCAGCAGCTTGGTTCAGTACACAGATACGCAGTATTTT.

V and J are TRBV6-1 and TRBJ1-2, with a weak D call TRBD1 (6 bases). The V gene's germline CDR1 is MNHNS and CDR2 SASEGT. Trimming removed 10 bases from V and 4 bases from J, with 16 bases in between. CDR3 length: 13 amino acids. The CDR3 here is CAIITGTTYGYTF. For the CDR3, the DNA is TGTGCCATTATAACGGGGACAACCTATGGCTACACCTTC.

Details on this clonotype: One end of the junction fails to match germline, which may point to a read error. The CDR3 DNA follows: TGTGCCAGTAGCCAAGGACCCCTATACGAGCAGTACTTC. Translated, it gives CASSQGPLYEQYF. The chain recombines TRBV3-1 with TRBJ2-7; no clear D gene. Germline lookup yields CDR1 LGHDT and CDR2 YNNKEL (reference sequence). CDR3 length: 13 amino acids.

This rearrangement joins TRBV18 to TRBJ1-4; a possible D gene is TRBD1 (6 bases). The CDR3 spans 17 residues. Germline V gene lookup returns CDR1 KGHSH and CDR2 LQKENI. Deletions cut 0 bases from V and 3 bases from J, with 14 bases between. The CDR3 DNA sequence: TGTGCCAGCTCACCACCCGAGCAGGGGCCCCCTAATGAAAAACTGTTTTTT. As protein: CASSPPEQGPPNEKLFF.

The chain combines TRBV2 with TRBJ2-2, with TRBD1 matching over 9 bases. The CDR3 runs to 13 residues. V shed 5 bases, J shed 11 bases, and the junction held 6 bases outside the gene matches. Germline V gene lookup returns CDR1 SNHLY and CDR2 FYNNEI. In nucleotides, the CDR3 is TGTGCCAGCAGTAGGACAGGGGAAACAGAGCTGTTTTTT. It encodes CASSRTGETELFF.

The rearrangement uses TRBV11-2 and TRBJ2-3, with D unclear. The CDR3 is 16 residues long. Trimming left V 5 bases short and J 4 bases short, with 19 bases between. Germline assignment: CDR1 SGHAT and CDR2 FQNNGV. CDR3 loop: CASSLPGVHFPDTQYF. The CDR3 DNA reads TGTGCCAGCAGCCTCCCTGGGGTTCATTTTCCAGATACGCAGTATTTT.

The CDR3 region is CASRIAGTAYEQYF. DNA for the CDR3: TGTGCCAGCAGGATCGCAGGTACCGCCTACGAGCAGTACTTC. The chain employs TRBV28 and TRBJ2-7; D uncertain. Germline V gene data show CDR1 as MDHEN and CDR2 as SYDVKM. This CDR3 contains 14 residues. Trimming removed 6 bases from V and 2 bases from J, with 14 bases in between.

The chain has TRBV2 and TRBJ2-4; unclear D gene. Judging by the DNA end, TRBJ2-7 fits better; the J call may be wrong. This CDR3 has 13 residues. Germline assignment: CDR1 SNHLY and CDR2 FYNNEI. The CDR3 is CASSDIGPYEQYF. The CDR3 DNA is TGTGCCAGCAGTGACATTGGTCCCTACGAGCAGTACTTC.

This clonotype was detected ten times or more. The V call is TRBV9, the J call TRBJ2-1; a possible D gene is TRBD2 (6 bases). Germline assignment: CDR1 SGDLS and CDR2 YYNGEE. The CDR3 has 16 residues. Deletions cut 4 bases from V and 5 bases from J, with 19 bases between. The CDR3 DNA is TGTGCCAGCAGCTCAGGGACGGGAGACAACGACAATGAGCAGTTCTTC. Amino acids: CASSSGTGDNDNEQFF.

This clonotype showed up just a few times. The rearrangement joins TRBV20-1 to TRBJ2-3, with D uncertain. Germline V gene sequence: CDR1 DFQATT, CDR2 SNEGSKA (reference sequence). With 4 bases removed from V and 5 bases from J, the gap between germline ends came to 16 bases. This CDR3 contains 14 residues. CDR3 loop: CSAIFSGSGDTQYF. The CDR3 DNA reads as TGCAGTGCTATATTTTCGGGTTCTGGAGATACGCAGTATTTT.

The genes are TRBV4-2 and TRBJ2-1; no firm D call. The germline CDR1 and CDR2 sequences are LGHNA and YNFKEQ. Deletions cut 0 bases from V and 7 bases from J, with 16 bases between. This CDR3 is 16 amino acids long. CDR3 DNA sequence: TGTGCCAGCAGCCAAGATCCGACTCCGCCTCAAAATGAGCAGTTCTTC. Its translation: CASSQDPTPPQNEQFF.

The chain carries TRBV7-9 and TRBJ2-2, with TRBD2 identical over 11 bases. Per germline, CDR1 SEHNR and CDR2 FQNEAQ (reference sequence). The CDR3 runs to 16 residues. Losses at the gene ends were 7 bases for V and 0 bases for J; bases not matched to a gene: 4. In DNA form, the CDR3 reads TGTGCCAGCACCCCACTAGCGGGAGCGAACACCGGGGAGCTGTTTTTT. Protein sequence: CASTPLAGANTGELFF.

The chain recombines TRBV3-1 with TRBJ1-5; D not resolved. This CDR3 region has 14 residues. Germline values: CDR1 LGHDT, CDR2 YNNKEL (reference sequence). V was trimmed by 4 bases and J by 7 bases, leaving 14 bases between them. The CDR3 loop reads CASSPSTNGQPQHF. CDR3 bases: TGTGCCAGCAGCCCCTCAACAAATGGACAGCCCCAGCATTTT.

The chain has TRBV6-1 and TRBJ2-1; D is ambiguous. Trimming pared 7 bases from V and 0 bases from J, leaving 13 bases between. The CDR3 is 15 amino acids. Looked up from germline, CDR1 is MNHNS and CDR2 is SASEGT. As DNA, the CDR3 is TGTGCCAGCACCCCCCTACAGAGCTCCTACAATGAGCAGTTCTTC. Its protein is CASTPLQSSYNEQFF.

The rearrangement links TRBV6-6 to TRBJ2-1, with unresolved D. V was clipped by 5 bases and J by 5 bases, with 13 bases between them. Germline values: CDR1 MNHNY, CDR2 SVGAGI (reference sequence). CDR3 length: 14 amino acids. CDR3 in DNA: TGTGCCAGCAGTCAGGCCTCCTACAACAATGAGCAGTTCTTC. This sequence encodes CASSQASYNNEQFF.

This clonotype was counted between two and nine times. The chain combines TRBV7-6 with TRBJ2-1, with D unclear. Germline CDR1 SGHVS, CDR2 FNYEAQ. The length of the CDR3 is 13 residues. Trimming shortened V by 5 bases and J by 2 bases, and 7 bases separated the two germline ends. This CDR3 reads CASSRSAYNEQFF. CDR3 nucleotide sequence: TGTGCCAGCAGCCGGTCCGCCTACAATGAGCAGTTCTTC.

With respect to this clonotype: Being one base from a much bigger clone, this may be a read error. This chain uses TRBV29-1 with TRBJ2-5; D is possibly TRBD1 or TRBD2 (5 bases each). The germline gives CDR1 SQVTM, CDR2 ANQGSEA. The CDR3 length is 14 residues. V lost 0 bases and J lost 2, with 10 bases in between. CDR3 sequence: CSVEDEGEQETQYF. The CDR3 DNA reads TGCAGCGTTGAAGATGAAGGGGAGCAAGAGACCCAGTACTTC.

The chain is built from TRBV7-9 and TRBJ1-4; D gene ambiguous. The CDR3 runs to 15 residues. V lost 5 bases, J lost 0 bases, and 10 bases lay in between. Germline V CDR1 and CDR2: SEHNR, FQNEAQ (reference sequence). The CDR3 sequence is CASSQNSATNEKLFF. The CDR3 nucleotides read TGTGCCAGCAGCCAAAACAGTGCAACTAATGAAAAACTGTTTTTT.

This clonotype was counted many times. V is TRBV29-1 and J is TRBJ2-7, with 7 bases fitting TRBD2. With V trimmed by 6 bases and J by 5 bases, 10 bases remained unmatched. The CDR3 runs 13 residues. Germline values: CDR1 SQVTM, CDR2 ANQGSEA. This CDR3 reads CSVVGLFGNEQYF. The CDR3, as DNA: TGCAGCGTCGTGGGACTATTTGGGAACGAGCAGTACTTC.

This clonotype has just one count. The V gene is TRBV29-1, the J gene TRBJ2-1; 11 bases line up with TRBD2. Germline V gives CDR1 SQVTM, CDR2 ANQGSEA. The CDR3 is made up of 14 amino acids. After removal of 4 bases from V and 3 bases from J, the junction contained 2 bases not matched to a gene. The chain's CDR3 is CSVAGTSGYNEQFF. The CDR3 DNA is TGCAGCGTTGCCGGGACTAGCGGCTACAATGAGCAGTTCTTC.

This clonotype was seen repeatedly, ten times or more. The chain has TRBV29-1 and TRBJ2-3, with D possibly being TRBD2 (6 bases). This CDR3 spans 13 amino acids. The V end lost 0 bases, the J end lost 3 bases, and 7 bases lay between the germline ends. The germline V gene has CDR1 SQVTM and CDR2 ANQGSEA. The CDR3 here is CSVEEGRTDTQYF. For the CDR3, the DNA is TGCAGCGTTGAAGAGGGGAGGACAGATACGCAGTATTTT.

This clonotype showed up many times. J is TRBJ2-7 and V is TRBV3-1; D unclear. V lost 1 base and J 7 bases, leaving 17 bases between the germline ends. Looked up from germline, CDR1 is LGHDT and CDR2 is YNNKEL (reference sequence). The length of the CDR3 is 15 residues. The CDR3 DNA reads as TGTGCCAGCAGCCAAGGGGCAGGTTGGTCTGGAGAGCAGTACTTC. Protein sequence: CASSQGAGWSGEQYF.

This sequence joins TRBV12-3 or TRBV12-4 and TRBJ2-3; 7 bases are a match to TRBD1. Losses at the gene ends were 3 bases for V and 10 bases for J; bases not matched to a gene: 7. The CDR3 covers 13 residues. The CDR3 protein is CASSLKGADAQYF. In nucleotides, the CDR3 is TGTGCCAGCAGTTTGAAGGGGGCCGATGCGCAGTATTTT.

This clonotype appeared a few times. The chain links TRBV30 to TRBJ2-5; D gene ambiguous. This CDR3 is 15 amino acids long. From germline, CDR1 is GTSNPN and CDR2 SVGIG (reference sequence). Trimming pared 4 bases from V and 1 base from J, leaving 16 bases between. CDR3 protein: CAWNQLGGPQETQYF. Written as DNA, the CDR3 is TGTGCCTGGAACCAGCTTGGCGGTCCCCAAGAGACCCAGTACTTC.